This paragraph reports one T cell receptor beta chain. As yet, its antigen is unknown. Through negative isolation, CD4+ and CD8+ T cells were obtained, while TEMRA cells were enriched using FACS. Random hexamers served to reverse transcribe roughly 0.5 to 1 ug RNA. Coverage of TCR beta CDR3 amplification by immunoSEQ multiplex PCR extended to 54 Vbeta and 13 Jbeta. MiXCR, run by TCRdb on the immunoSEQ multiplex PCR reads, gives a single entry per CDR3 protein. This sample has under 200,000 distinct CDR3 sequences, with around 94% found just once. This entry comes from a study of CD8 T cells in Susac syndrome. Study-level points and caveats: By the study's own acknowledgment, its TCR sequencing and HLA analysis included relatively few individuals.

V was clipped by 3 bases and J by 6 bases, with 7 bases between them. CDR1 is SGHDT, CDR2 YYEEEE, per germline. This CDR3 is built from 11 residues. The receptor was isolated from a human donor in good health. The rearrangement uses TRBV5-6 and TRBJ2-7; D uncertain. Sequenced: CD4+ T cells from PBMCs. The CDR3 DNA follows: TGTGCCAGCAGCTCCGACTCCGAGCAGTACTTC. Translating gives CASSSDSEQYF.